These T cell receptor beta chains were read from a single sample in a study of blood T cell repertoires in COVID-19. TCRdb keeps only in-frame clones here, not all; method: immunoSEQ multiplex PCR. The data contain about 370,000 clones, 75% to 90% of them singletons. The specimen was PBMCs or T cells enriched from blood (not recorded which). These receptors were obtained from a man between 18 and 29 years old who had recovered from COVID-19. The CDR3 runs from the conserved cysteine through the conserved F or W. A D gene is named only where the DNA matches it firmly. Clone sizes are given selectively: once, few, many, or a class where the clone is expanded.

d_gene	v_gene	abundance	j_gene	CDR3aa	CDR3nt
-	TRBV27	-	TRBJ2-7	CASSVDAGTSYEQYF	TGTGCCAGTTCGGTAGATGCGGGGACCTCCTACGAGCAGTACTTC
TRBD1	TRBV27	-	TRBJ2-7	CASSLSGTGGAEQYF	TGTGCCAGCAGTTTATCCGGGACAGGGGGCGCCGAGCAGTACTTC
-	TRBV7-8	-	TRBJ1-5	CASSPPTKQPQHF	TGTGCCAGCAGCCCGCCAACAAAGCAGCCCCAGCATTTT
-	TRBV9	-	TRBJ2-3	CASSVGGNRLDTQYF	TGTGCCAGCAGCGTAGGAGGTAATAGATTAGATACGCAGTATTTT
-	TRBV28	-	TRBJ1-5	CASTTGDQPQHF	TGTGCCAGCACCACGGGGGATCAGCCCCAGCATTTT
-	TRBV7-3	-	TRBJ2-3	CASSLTGGGAPGNTDTQYF	TGTGCCAGCAGCTTAACCGGCGGGGGCGCCCCGGGGAACACAGATACGCAGTATTTT
-	TRBV6-5	-	TRBJ1-2	CASRPGGWGYTF	TGTGCCAGCAGGCCCGGGGGGTGGGGCTACACCTTC
-	TRBV6-6	-	TRBJ2-1	CASSPGLPGSSYNEQFF	TGTGCCAGCAGTCCCGGTTTACCGGGAAGCTCCTACAATGAGCAGTTCTTC
-	TRBV7-9	few	TRBJ2-1	CASSFAGVEQFF	TGTGCCAGCAGCTTTGCGGGTGTTGAGCAGTTCTTC
-	TRBV5-1	-	TRBJ2-5	CASSGNQGETQYF	TGCGCCAGCAGCGGGAACCAGGGGGAGACCCAGTACTTC
TRBD1	TRBV10-1	-	TRBJ2-3	CASRGQGSDTQYF	TGCGCCAGCAGAGGACAGGGTTCAGATACGCAGTATTTT
-	TRBV28	-	TRBJ1-6	CASRPQVSPLHF	TGTGCCAGCAGGCCGCAGGTTTCACCCCTCCACTTT
-	TRBV19	once	TRBJ1-5	CASSIGGQPQHF	TGTGCCAGTAGTATAGGAGGCCAGCCCCAGCATTTT
-	TRBV28	-	TRBJ1-4	CASSFADRLLFF	TGTGCCAGCAGTTTCGCAGACAGGCTTCTGTTTTTT
TRBD1	TRBV7-7	-	TRBJ2-2	CASSPPGTGTGELFF	TGTGCCAGCAGCCCCCCTGGGACAGGTACCGGGGAGCTGTTTTTT
TRBD2	TRBV11-2	-	TRBJ2-1	CASNLASGPYNEQFF	TGTGCCAGCAACCTGGCTAGCGGCCCCTACAATGAGCAGTTCTTC
-	TRBV11-2	-	TRBJ1-1	CASSSIGGRANTEAFF	TGTGCCAGCAGCTCGATAGGGGGTAGGGCGAACACTGAAGCTTTCTTT
TRBD1	TRBV5-6	-	TRBJ2-5	CASSFSGTGQETQYF	TGTGCCAGCAGCTTTTCCGGGACAGGGCAAGAGACCCAGTACTTC
TRBD1	TRBV19	-	TRBJ1-5	CASSIPGQGSDQPQHF	TGTGCCAGTAGTATACCGGGACAGGGATCCGATCAGCCCCAGCATTTT
TRBD1	TRBV7-2	few	TRBJ2-7	CASSYRGQGWQYF	TGTGCCAGCAGCTACCGGGGACAGGGTTGGCAGTACTTC
-	TRBV7-9	-	TRBJ1-1	CASSPQGTMSNTEAFF	TGTGCCAGCAGCCCACAGGGCACCATGTCGAACACTGAAGCTTTCTTT
TRBD1	TRBV14	-	TRBJ1-3	CASSLGQYSGNTIYF	TGTGCCAGCAGCCTGGGACAGTACTCTGGAAACACCATATATTTT